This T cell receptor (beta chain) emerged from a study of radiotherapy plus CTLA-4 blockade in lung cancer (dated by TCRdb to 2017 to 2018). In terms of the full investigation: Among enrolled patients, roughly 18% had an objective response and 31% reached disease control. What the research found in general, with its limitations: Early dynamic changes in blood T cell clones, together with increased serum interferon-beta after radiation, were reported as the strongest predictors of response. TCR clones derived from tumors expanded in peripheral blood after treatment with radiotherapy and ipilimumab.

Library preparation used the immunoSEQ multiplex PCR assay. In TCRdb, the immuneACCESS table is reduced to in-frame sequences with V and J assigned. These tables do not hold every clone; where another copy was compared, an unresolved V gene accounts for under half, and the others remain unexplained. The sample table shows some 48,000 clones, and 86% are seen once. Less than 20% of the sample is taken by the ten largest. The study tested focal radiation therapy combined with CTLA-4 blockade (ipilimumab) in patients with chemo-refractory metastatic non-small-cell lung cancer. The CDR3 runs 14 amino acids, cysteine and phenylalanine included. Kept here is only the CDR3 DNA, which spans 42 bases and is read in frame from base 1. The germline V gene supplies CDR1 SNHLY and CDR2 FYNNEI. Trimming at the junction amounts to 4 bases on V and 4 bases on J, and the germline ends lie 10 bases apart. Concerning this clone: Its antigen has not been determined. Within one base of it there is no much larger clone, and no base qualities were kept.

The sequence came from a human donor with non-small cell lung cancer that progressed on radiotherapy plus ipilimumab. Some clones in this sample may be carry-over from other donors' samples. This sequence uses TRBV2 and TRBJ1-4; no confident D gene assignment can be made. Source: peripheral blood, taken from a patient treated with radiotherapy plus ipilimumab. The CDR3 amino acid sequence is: CASSGTEGNEKLFF. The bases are TGTGCCAGCAGTGGGACGGAGGGTAATGAAAAACTGTTTTTT.